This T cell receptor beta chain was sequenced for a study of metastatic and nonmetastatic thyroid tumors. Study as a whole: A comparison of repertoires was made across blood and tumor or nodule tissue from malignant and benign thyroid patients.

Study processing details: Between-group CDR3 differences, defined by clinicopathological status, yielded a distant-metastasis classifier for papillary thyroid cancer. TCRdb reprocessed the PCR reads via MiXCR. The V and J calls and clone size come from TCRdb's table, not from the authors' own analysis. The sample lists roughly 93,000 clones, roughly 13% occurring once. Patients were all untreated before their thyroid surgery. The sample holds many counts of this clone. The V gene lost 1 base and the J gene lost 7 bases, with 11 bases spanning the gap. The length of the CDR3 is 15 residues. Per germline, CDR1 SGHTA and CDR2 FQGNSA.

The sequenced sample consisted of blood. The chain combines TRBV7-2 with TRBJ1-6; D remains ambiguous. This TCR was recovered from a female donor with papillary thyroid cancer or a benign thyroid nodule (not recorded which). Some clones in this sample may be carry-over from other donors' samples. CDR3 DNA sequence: TGTGCCAGCAGCTTAGGGCGGCAGGAGAATTCACCCCTCCACTTT. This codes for CASSLGRQENSPLHF.